These 30 T cell receptor beta chains were sequenced from one sample in a study of blood T cell repertoires in COVID-19. Clones were sequenced by immunoSEQ multiplex PCR, and TCRdb holds only the in-frame ones, with some missing. Seen here are about 170,000 clones, around 90% observed once, and the top ten hold about 5.3%. What was sequenced was peripheral blood. These receptor sequences come from a man in his late teens or twenties with COVID-19, enrolled during active disease.

This clone was detected once. The chain combines TRBV4-3 with TRBJ2-1; D uncertain. The length of the CDR3 is 15 residues. Trimming shortened V by 0 bases and J by 0 bases, and 6 bases separated the two germline ends. Germline loops: CDR1 LGHNA, CDR2 YSLEER. CDR3 DNA sequence: TGCGCCAGCAGCCAAGAACATTCCTCCTACAATGAGCAGTTCTTC. Translated, it gives CASSQEHSSYNEQFF.

CDR3 in amino acids: CASSLDNPKVAGSTDTQYF. The DNA for the CDR3 is TGTGCCAGCAGCTTAGATAATCCCAAGGTAGCGGGGAGCACAGATACGCAGTATTTT. The chain carries TRBV11-3 and TRBJ2-3, with 8 bases that match TRBD2. The CDR3 is made up of 19 amino acids. The germline CDR1 and CDR2 sequences are SGHNT and YENEEA. After removal of 0 bases from V and 0 bases from J, the junction contained 11 bases not matched to a gene. Together with reference TRBV11-3 and TRBJ2-3, the CDR3 gives the full variable domain: EAGVVQSPRYKIIEKKQPVAFWCNPISGHNTLYWYLQNLGQGPELLIRYENEEAVDDSQLPKDRFSAERLKGVDSTLKIQPAELGDSAVYLCASSLDNPKVAGSTDTQYFGPGTRLTVL.

The chain couples TRBV7-9 to TRBJ1-1; D possibly corresponds to TRBD1 (6 bases). The germline V gene encodes CDR1 SEHNR and CDR2 FQNEAQ (reference sequence). The CDR3 contains 13 residues. Trimming cost V 8 bases and J 2 bases, with 12 bases left between them. CDR3 sequence (DNA): TGTGCCAGCCGTGACAGGCCCAACACTGAAGCTTTCTTT. Protein sequence: CASRDRPNTEAFF.

The V gene is TRBV5-1, the J gene TRBJ2-3; perhaps TRBD2 as D (5 bases). Per the germline V gene, CDR1 is SGHRS and CDR2 is YFSETQ. Trimming cost V 1 base and J 0 bases, with 6 bases left between them. This CDR3 contains 14 residues. The CDR3 loop reads CASSLRESTDTQYF. The CDR3 region has the DNA TGCGCCAGCAGCTTGCGGGAAAGCACAGATACGCAGTATTTT.

The V gene is TRBV24-1, the J gene TRBJ2-1, with 9 bases identical to TRBD1. The CDR3 extends over 12 amino acids. Trimming cost V 4 bases and J 11 bases; bases outside gene matches: 2. Per germline, CDR1 KGHDR and CDR2 SFDVKD. CDR3 nucleotide sequence: TGTGCCACCAGTGAGGGGACAGGGCAGCAGTTCTTC. It is translated as CATSEGTGQQFF.

The J gene is TRBJ1-1, the V gene TRBV20-1; D might be TRBD1 (6 bases). The CDR3 sequence is 11 residues long. The V gene's germline CDR1 is DFQATT and CDR2 SNEGSKA (reference sequence). Trimming left V 7 bases short and J 7 bases short, with 13 bases between. CDR3 sequence reads: CSVPGALEAFF. The CDR3 nucleotides are TGCAGTGTCCCAGGGGCCCTTGAAGCTTTCTTT.

The gene calls are TRBV7-9 and TRBJ1-5, with D tentatively TRBD1 (5 bases). The CDR3 runs to 15 residues. V was pared by 3 bases and J by 1 base, with 10 bases between. CDR1 SEHNR and CDR2 FQNEAQ come from the germline V gene (reference sequence). The CDR3 loop is CASSFGGISNQPQHF. CDR3 sequence (DNA): TGTGCCAGCAGCTTCGGGGGGATAAGCAATCAGCCCCAGCATTTT.

The CDR3 here is CASSVGTAGLNTGELFF. The CDR3 region has the DNA TGTGCCAGCAGTGTCGGGACCGCGGGACTTAACACCGGGGAGCTGTTTTTT. The chain couples TRBV28 to TRBJ2-2; a possible D gene is TRBD2 (6 bases). The CDR3 is 17 residues long. CDR1 MDHEN and CDR2 SYDVKM come from the germline V gene. Trimming removed 5 bases at V and 2 bases at J, with 18 bases between.

The V call is TRBV19, the J call TRBJ1-5, with D possibly matching TRBD1 (5 bases). V lost 3 bases and J 5 bases, leaving 11 bases between the germline ends. In germline, CDR1 is LNHDA, CDR2 SQIVND (reference sequence). The CDR3 has 14 residues. CDR3: CASSIDSKDQPQHF. The CDR3 coding sequence is TGTGCCAGTAGTATCGACAGTAAGGATCAGCCCCAGCATTTT.

The DNA for the CDR3 is TGTGCCAGCAGCCCAAGAATGTTAGGGGGCAATCAGCCCCAGCATTTT. It encodes CASSPRMLGGNQPQHF. The chain recombines TRBV7-2 with TRBJ1-5, with D tentatively TRBD1 (5 bases). CDR3 length equals 16 residues. Germline lookup yields CDR1 SGHTA and CDR2 FQGNSA. Trimming pared 5 bases from V and 2 bases from J, leaving 16 bases between.

The chain uses TRBV7-9 and TRBJ1-1; a weak D match, TRBD1 (5 bases). V was cut by 5 bases and J by 1 base, with 14 bases left in between. The CDR3 covers 15 residues. The V gene's germline CDR1 is SEHNR and CDR2 FQNEAQ (reference sequence). CDR3 sequence: CASSQNKGRNTEAFF. The CDR3 region has the DNA TGTGCCAGCAGCCAAAACAAGGGGCGGAACACTGAAGCTTTCTTT.

The chain carries TRBV25-1 and TRBJ1-1; TRBD1 aligns across 7 bases. From germline, CDR1 is MGHDK and CDR2 SYGVNS. The CDR3 loop spans 16 amino acids. V lost 2 bases to trimming and J lost 3 bases; unmatched junction nucleotides: 9. The CDR3 loop reads CASSERAGTAYTEAFF. In nucleotides, the CDR3 is TGTGCCAGCAGTGAAAGAGCCGGGACAGCCTACACTGAAGCTTTCTTT.

The chain combines TRBV27 with TRBJ1-1, with a tentative D call TRBD1 (5 bases). Germline CDR1 MNHEY, CDR2 SMNVEV (reference sequence). This CDR3 has 13 amino acids. Between the trimmed V and J ends, which lost 8 bases and 5 bases, there was a span of 15 bases. The CDR3 nucleotides read TGTGCCAGCTGTACCCGGAGGGGTACTGAAGCTTTCTTT. It yields the protein CASCTRRGTEAFF.

The chain has TRBV11-2 and TRBJ2-7; TRBD2 aligns across 10 bases. V lost 6 bases to trimming and J lost 0 bases; unmatched junction nucleotides: 8. The CDR3 length is 16 residues. Germline CDR1 reads SGHAT; CDR2 reads FQNNGV. In DNA form, the CDR3 reads TGTGCCAGCAGAGAACCGGGACTAGCGAACTCCTACGAGCAGTACTTC. Its translation: CASREPGLANSYEQYF.

The chain recombines TRBV28 with TRBJ2-1, with TRBD1 identical over 9 bases. The germline V gene has CDR1 MDHEN and CDR2 SYDVKM. With V trimmed by 8 bases and J by 7 bases, 15 bases remained unmatched. The CDR3 contains 16 residues. CDR3 sequence (DNA): TGTGCCAGCCCGCCCCTCGGGACAGGGTCGGAGAATGAGCAGTTCTTC. Translated, it gives CASPPLGTGSENEQFF. Looking up the rest from reference TRBV28 and TRBJ2-1 gives the full variable domain: DVKVTQSSRYLVKRTGEKVFLECVQDMDHENMFWYRQDPGLGLRLIYFSYDVKMKEKGDIPEGYSVSREKKERFSLILESASTNQTSMYLCASPPLGTGSENEQFFGPGTRLTVL.

The chain has TRBV28 and TRBJ2-7; D uncertain. V lost 7 bases to trimming and J lost 5 bases, with 12 bases between them. The CDR3 runs to 12 residues. CDR1 is MDHEN, CDR2 SYDVKM, per germline. Here the CDR3 DNA reads TGTGCCAGCACCCCGTCACGGGACGAGCAGTACTTC. Translation: CASTPSRDEQYF. Variable domain in full (rest from reference TRBV28 and TRBJ2-7): DVKVTQSSRYLVKRTGEKVFLECVQDMDHENMFWYRQDPGLGLRLIYFSYDVKMKEKGDIPEGYSVSREKKERFSLILESASTNQTSMYLCASTPSRDEQYFGPGTRLTVT.

The chain joins TRBV6-2 or TRBV6-3 to TRBJ2-1, with TRBD2 as a possible D gene (6 bases). CDR1 is MNHEY, CDR2 SVGEGT, per germline. The CDR3 contains 14 residues. The V end lost 6 bases, the J end lost 9 bases, and 18 bases lay between the germline ends. CDR3 bases: TGTGCCAGCAGCCCGGACTACGTCTTGGGTGAGCAGTTCTTC. Translation: CASSPDYVLGEQFF.

The chain is built from TRBV7-2 and TRBJ1-3; tentatively, D is TRBD1 (6 bases). The V end was cut by 4 bases, the J end by 0 bases, with 7 bases between. From germline, CDR1 is SGHTA and CDR2 FQGNSA. The CDR3 is 14 amino acids. Here the CDR3 DNA reads TGTGCCAGCAGCTACAGGGACTCTGGAAACACCATATATTTT. It translates to CASSYRDSGNTIYF.

The chain has TRBV28 and TRBJ2-1; no reliable D call. CDR3 size: 13 residues. V lost 6 bases to trimming and J lost 5 bases, with 11 bases between them. Germline lookup yields CDR1 MDHEN and CDR2 SYDVKM. The CDR3 is CASSSEQNNEQFF. The CDR3 nucleotides read TGTGCCAGCAGCTCGGAACAGAACAATGAGCAGTTCTTC. Combining the CDR3 with reference TRBV28 and TRBJ2-1 gives the whole variable domain DVKVTQSSRYLVKRTGEKVFLECVQDMDHENMFWYRQDPGLGLRLIYFSYDVKMKEKGDIPEGYSVSREKKERFSLILESASTNQTSMYLCASSSEQNNEQFFGPGTRLTVL.

The J gene is TRBJ2-2, the V gene TRBV10-3; 12 bases are a match to TRBD2. V was clipped by 4 bases and J by 3 bases; unmatched bases: 0. Germline V CDR1 and CDR2: ENHRY, SYGVKD. CDR3 length: 15 residues. The CDR3 spells CAISGTSGDTGELFF. Here the CDR3 DNA reads TGTGCCATCAGTGGGACTAGCGGGGACACCGGGGAGCTGTTTTTT.

The CDR3 nucleotides are TGTGCCAGCAGCTTAACCTCCGACAGGGGATCTGGAAACACCATATATTTT. Translated, it gives CASSLTSDRGSGNTIYF. The rearrangement links TRBV7-6 to TRBJ1-3; 8 bases are shared with TRBD1. The germline gives CDR1 SGHVS, CDR2 FNYEAQ. CDR3 size: 17 residues. V gave up 2 bases and J gave up 1 base; unmatched junction bases: 7.

The chain recombines TRBV7-9 with TRBJ2-7; 11 positions agree with TRBD2. Germline CDR1 reads SEHNR; CDR2 reads FQNEAQ (reference sequence). V gave up 1 base and J gave up 5 bases; unmatched junction bases: 4. The length of the CDR3 is 15 residues. CDR3 coding DNA: TGTGCCAGCAGCTTAGAGTCTAGCGGGAGGAACGAGCAGTACTTC. Amino acids: CASSLESSGRNEQYF.

The chain joins TRBV24-1 to TRBJ2-3, with TRBD1 matching 9 bases. The germline V gene has CDR1 KGHDR and CDR2 SFDVKD. The V and J ends lost 0 bases and 0 bases, in that order; junction bases with no gene match: 6. CDR3 size: 18 residues. CDR3: CATSDLGIGTGSTDTQYF. In nucleotides, the CDR3 is TGTGCCACCAGTGATTTGGGGATCGGGACAGGGAGCACAGATACGCAGTATTTT.

The J gene is TRBJ1-4, the V gene TRBV28, with D possibly being TRBD1 (5 bases). Per the germline V gene, CDR1 is MDHEN and CDR2 is SYDVKM. V lost 3 bases, J lost 1 base, and 6 bases lay in between. The CDR3 consists of 14 residues. The CDR3 sequence is CASSFQGTNEKLFF. The CDR3 DNA follows: TGTGCCAGCAGTTTTCAGGGAACTAATGAAAAACTGTTTTTT.

V is TRBV29-1 and J is TRBJ1-3; D remains ambiguous. Per the germline V gene, CDR1 is SQVTM and CDR2 is ANQGSEA. Trimming removed 3 bases from V and 0 bases from J, with 6 bases in between. This CDR3 comprises 13 residues. The CDR3: CSVDSPSGNTIYF. DNA for the CDR3: TGCAGCGTTGACAGTCCCTCTGGAAACACCATATATTTT.

This chain connects TRBV7-9 to TRBJ1-5; 10 bases map to TRBD1. Unmatched junction bases numbered 3, after V lost 5 bases and J lost 2 bases. CDR3 length: 15 amino acids. Per the germline V gene, CDR1 is SEHNR and CDR2 is FQNEAQ (reference sequence). The CDR3 reads CASSTTGGGNQPQHF. DNA of the CDR3: TGTGCCAGCAGCACGACAGGGGGCGGCAATCAGCCCCAGCATTTT.

Regarding this clone: A junction end diverges from the germline sequence, so it may reflect a read error. The chain carries TRBV28 and TRBJ1-4; TRBD1 might be the D (6 bases). This CDR3 is built from 14 residues. Germline V lookup: CDR1 MDHEN, CDR2 SYDVKM. DNA of the CDR3: TGTGCCAGCACTTCCTGGACAGCTTACGGAAAACTGCTTTTT. This translates into CASTSWTAYGKLLF.

This chain uses TRBV6-5 with TRBJ2-2; 9 nucleotides agree with TRBD2. The junction had 5 bases not matched to a gene; V was cut back by 4 bases and J by 2 bases. The V gene's germline CDR1 is MNHEY and CDR2 SVGAGI. The CDR3 covers 16 residues. For the CDR3, the DNA is TGTGCCAGCAGTTTTTATAGCGGGAGCAACACCGGGGAGCTGTTTTTT. Encoded protein: CASSFYSGSNTGELFF.

The V call is TRBV7-9, the J call TRBJ2-1, with 12 bases lining up with TRBD2. Per the germline V gene, CDR1 is SEHNR and CDR2 is FQNEAQ (reference sequence). The CDR3 runs 15 residues. V shed 5 bases and J 4 bases; nucleotides not matched to a gene: 3. The CDR3 region is CASSVGLAGYNEQFF. The CDR3 DNA reads as TGTGCCAGCAGCGTTGGACTAGCGGGGTACAATGAGCAGTTCTTC.

J is TRBJ2-1 and V is TRBV9; 7 nucleotides match TRBD1. J was trimmed by 0 bases and V by 2 bases; bases with no gene match: 8. The CDR3 spans 17 residues. CDR1 and CDR2 (germline): SGDLS, YYNGEE. CDR3 loop: CASSVFPGGVSYNEQFF. For the CDR3, the DNA is TGTGCCAGCAGCGTCTTCCCAGGGGGTGTCTCCTACAATGAGCAGTTCTTC. The full variable domain, with the rest looked up from reference TRBV9 and TRBJ2-1, is DSGVTQTPKHLITATGQRVTLRCSPRSGDLSVYWYQQSLDQGLQFLIQYYNGEERAKGNILERFSAQQFPDLHSELNLSSLELGDSALYFCASSVFPGGVSYNEQFFGPGTRLTVL.